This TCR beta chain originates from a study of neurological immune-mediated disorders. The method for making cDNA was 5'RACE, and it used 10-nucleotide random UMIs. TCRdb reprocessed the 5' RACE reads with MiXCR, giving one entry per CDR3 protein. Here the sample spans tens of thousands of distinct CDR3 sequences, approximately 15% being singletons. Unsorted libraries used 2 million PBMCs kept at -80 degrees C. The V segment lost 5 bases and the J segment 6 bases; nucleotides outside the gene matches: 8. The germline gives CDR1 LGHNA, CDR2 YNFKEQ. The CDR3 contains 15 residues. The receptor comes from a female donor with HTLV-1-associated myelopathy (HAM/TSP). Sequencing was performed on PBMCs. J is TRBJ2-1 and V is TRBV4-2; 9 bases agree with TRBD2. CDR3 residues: CASSKGGLAINEQFF. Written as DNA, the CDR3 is TGTGCCAGCAGCAAAGGGGGACTAGCCATCAATGAGCAGTTCTTC.